A selection of T cell receptor beta chains follows, all from one sample in a study of T-cell reconstitution after alpha-beta-depleted transplantation in children. TCRdb independently ran MiXCR on the PCR reads; one entry per CDR3 protein. The sample lists around 400,000 distinct CDR3 sequences; roughly 22% were seen once. The specimen comprised PBMCs from the stem cell graft donor, sampled from the stem cell graft. Every receptor here comes from a human donor who donated a stem cell graft to a child with acute myeloid leukemia. Both conserved end residues are part of each CDR3. A clone size is listed for some rows: how often the clone was seen (once, few, many), or a class if it is expanded.

j_gene | abundance | v_gene | CDR3aa
TRBJ2-1 | many | TRBV4-3 | CASSFRLGFGSYNEQFF
TRBJ1-3 | . | TRBV7-6 | CASSTLPGRSSSGNTIYF
TRBJ2-2 | many | TRBV10-3 | CAISAGTGKDTGELFF
TRBJ2-1 | . | TRBV11-3 | CASSALAGGGNEQFF
TRBJ2-7 | . | TRBV5-1 | CASSPGALAAYEQYF
TRBJ2-2 | . | TRBV12-3/TRBV12-4 | CASSFFRTGELFF
TRBJ2-2 | many | TRBV7-2 | CASSFSGWTGELFF
TRBJ2-1 | many | TRBV7-9 | CASSADRGPYNEQFF
TRBJ2-1 | . | TRBV5-1 | CASSTEDRADNEQFF
TRBJ1-5 | few | TRBV24-1 | CATSRQGDFNQPQHF
TRBJ2-7 | few | TRBV12-5 | CASGFDSGVYEQYF
TRBJ2-7 | few | TRBV20-1 | CSAPWTSGKYEQYF
TRBJ2-3 | . | TRBV6-2/TRBV6-3 | CASGQADTQYF
TRBJ2-3 | . | TRBV3-1 | CASRPSADTQYF
TRBJ2-7 | . | TRBV20-1 | CSAARAESYEQYF
TRBJ2-1 | many | TRBV12-3/TRBV12-4 | CASSFRTGYNEQFF
TRBJ2-3 | few | TRBV4-3 | CASSQAAGTSGAVRDTQYF
TRBJ2-1 | many | TRBV6-5 | CASSSGLAAYNEQFF
TRBJ2-7 | . | TRBV25-1 | CASSGNHEQYF
TRBJ2-7 | . | TRBV12-3/TRBV12-4 | CASPGQSYEQYF
TRBJ1-4 | many | TRBV10-3 | CAISDTSTGGVEKLFF
TRBJ2-7 | . | TRBV4-1 | CASSQRTARSYEQYF